The T cell receptor (beta chain) under discussion was sequenced for a study of vaccination and CD4 T cells after COVID-19. Regarding this clonotype: Its antigen remains unidentified.

The J segment lost 2 bases and the V segment lost 3 bases, leaving 6 bases of the junction unmatched. The CDR3 consists of 15 residues. The germline CDR1 and CDR2 sequences are MNHEY and SVGAGI. The Oncomine TCR Beta short-read assay generated sequence data from the DNA of cultured CD4+ T cells. TCRdb re-derived calls from the PCR reads in MiXCR, one entry per CDR3 protein. The sample has roughly 9,000 distinct CDR3 sequences, 51% seen once. Treatment specified: roughly 10-day PBMC culture with coronavirus spike peptide pools or control peptides (ViraFEST assay). Using peptide pools, antigen-specific T cells were expanded in ViraFEST before TCRs were sequenced.

This receptor was identified in a human donor who had recovered from COVID-19. This chain links TRBV6-5 with TRBJ2-7; 8 bases map to TRBD2. Specimen: CD4+ T cells from blood, cultured in vitro. The CDR3 coding sequence is TGTGCCAGCAGTTATCAGCGGGAGCCTACCTACGAGCAGTACTTC. Encoded protein: CASSYQREPTYEQYF.